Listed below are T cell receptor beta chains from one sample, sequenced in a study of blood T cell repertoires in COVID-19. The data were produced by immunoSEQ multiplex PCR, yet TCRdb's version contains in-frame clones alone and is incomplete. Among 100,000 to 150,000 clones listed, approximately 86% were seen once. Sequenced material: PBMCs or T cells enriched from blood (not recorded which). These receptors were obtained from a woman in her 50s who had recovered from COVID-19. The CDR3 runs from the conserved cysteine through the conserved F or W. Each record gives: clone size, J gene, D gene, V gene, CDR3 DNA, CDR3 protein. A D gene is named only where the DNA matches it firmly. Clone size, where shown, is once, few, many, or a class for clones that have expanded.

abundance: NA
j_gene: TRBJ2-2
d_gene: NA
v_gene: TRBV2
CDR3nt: TGTGCCAGCAGTGAAGCGTCGGCCGGGGAGCTGTTTTTT
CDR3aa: CASSEASAGELFF

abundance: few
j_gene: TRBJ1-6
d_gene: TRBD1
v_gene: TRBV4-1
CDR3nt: TGCGCCAGCACCACAGGGGGTAATAATTCACCCCTCCACTTT
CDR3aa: CASTTGGNNSPLHF

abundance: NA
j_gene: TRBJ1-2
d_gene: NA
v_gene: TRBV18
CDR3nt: TGTGCCAGCTCAAGGCTCACCGGACAGAAAATTAACTATGGCTACACCTTC
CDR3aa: CASSRLTGQKINYGYTF

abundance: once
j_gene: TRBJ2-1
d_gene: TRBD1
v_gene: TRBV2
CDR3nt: TGTGCCAGCAATAAGAGGGACAGGGATTTTGACAATGAGCAGTTCTTC
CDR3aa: CASNKRDRDFDNEQFF

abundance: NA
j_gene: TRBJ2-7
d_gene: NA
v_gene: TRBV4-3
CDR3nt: TGCGCCAGCAGCCAAGATGGCCCCCCAAGCTCCTACGAGCAGTACTTC
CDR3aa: CASSQDGPPSSYEQYF

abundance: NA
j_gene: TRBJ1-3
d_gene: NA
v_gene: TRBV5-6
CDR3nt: TGTGCCAGCAGAACTTCAACAGGATCCAGCGACACCATATATTTT
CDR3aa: CASRTSTGSSDTIYF

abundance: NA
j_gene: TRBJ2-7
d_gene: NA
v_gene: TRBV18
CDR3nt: TGTGCCAGCTCAGCAGACAATACCTACGAGCAGTACTTC
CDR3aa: CASSADNTYEQYF

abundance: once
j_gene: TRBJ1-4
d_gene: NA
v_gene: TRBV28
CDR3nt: TGTACCAGCAGCTCGGGTGGTCGGAATAATGAAAAACTGTTTTTT
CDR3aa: CTSSSGGRNNEKLFF

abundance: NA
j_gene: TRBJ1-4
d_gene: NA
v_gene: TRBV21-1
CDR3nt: TGTGCCAGACCCTATTCCGGGACAGCCACAACTAATGAAAAACTGTTTTTT
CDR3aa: CARPYSGTATTNEKLFF

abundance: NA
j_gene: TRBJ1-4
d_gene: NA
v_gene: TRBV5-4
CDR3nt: TGTGCCAGCAGCTACACTGGGGGGGAAAAACTGTTTTTT
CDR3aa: CASSYTGGEKLFF

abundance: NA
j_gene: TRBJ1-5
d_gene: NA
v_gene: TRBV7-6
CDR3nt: TGTGCCAGCAGCCACAGGAGTCTTCAGCCCCAGCATTTT
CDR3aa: CASSHRSLQPQHF

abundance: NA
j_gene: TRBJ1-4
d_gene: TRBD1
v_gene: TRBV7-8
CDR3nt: TGTGCCAGCAGCTTAGTCCAGGGGGCTTGGTTTGAAAAACTGTTTTTT
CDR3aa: CASSLVQGAWFEKLFF

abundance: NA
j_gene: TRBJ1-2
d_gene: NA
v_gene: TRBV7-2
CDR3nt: TGTGCCAGCAGCCCACCCGGCCAGGTGAACTATGGCTACACCTTC
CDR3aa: CASSPPGQVNYGYTF

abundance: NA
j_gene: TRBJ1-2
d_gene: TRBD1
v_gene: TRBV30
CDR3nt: TGTGCCTGGAGCAGGGGGCAGGGTCTTGGCTACACCTTC
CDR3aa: CAWSRGQGLGYTF

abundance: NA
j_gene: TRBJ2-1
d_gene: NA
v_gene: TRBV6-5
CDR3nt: TGTGCCAGCAGCACGTGGGAGAATGAGCAGTTCTTC
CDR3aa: CASSTWENEQFF

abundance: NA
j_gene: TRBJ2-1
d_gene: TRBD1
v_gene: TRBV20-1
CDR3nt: TGCAGTGCTAGTACACCAGGGGGCCTTGGGAATGAGCAGTTCTTC
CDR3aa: CSASTPGGLGNEQFF

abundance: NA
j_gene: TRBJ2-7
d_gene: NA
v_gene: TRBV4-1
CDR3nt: TGCGCCAGCAGCCAAGGCCAGGCCTACGAGCAGTACTTC
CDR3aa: CASSQGQAYEQYF

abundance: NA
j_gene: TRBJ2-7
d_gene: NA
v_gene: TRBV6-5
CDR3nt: TGTGCCAGCATGGGGGACATTAGCGCCTACGAGCAGTACTTC
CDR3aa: CASMGDISAYEQYF

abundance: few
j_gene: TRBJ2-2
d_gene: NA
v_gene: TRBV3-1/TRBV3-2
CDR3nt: TGTGCCAGCAGCCGGGGGGGCCGCCAGAACACCGGGGAGCTGTTTTTT
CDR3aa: CASSRGGRQNTGELFF

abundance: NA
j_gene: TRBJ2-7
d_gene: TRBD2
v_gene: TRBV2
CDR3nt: TGTGCCAGCAGTGACCCTAGCGGGGGAGCCTACGAGCAGTACTTC
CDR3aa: CASSDPSGGAYEQYF

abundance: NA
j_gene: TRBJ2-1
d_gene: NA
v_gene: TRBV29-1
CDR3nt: TGCAGCGCCACAACCCCAGGGCCCCTCAATGAGCAGTTCTTC
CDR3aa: CSATTPGPLNEQFF

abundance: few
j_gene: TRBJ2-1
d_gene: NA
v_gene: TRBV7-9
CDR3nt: TGTGCCAGCAGCCCGAGAGGCAGGGCATACAATGAGCAGTTCTTC
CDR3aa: CASSPRGRAYNEQFF